This T cell receptor beta chain was obtained from a study of blood T cell repertoires in COVID-19. Germline-derived CDR1 and CDR2 are SGHTS and YDEGEE. V trimming: 6 bases; J trimming: 3 bases; junction bases outside the gene matches: 6. The CDR3 totals 14 residues. Using immunoSEQ multiplex PCR, the repertoire was profiled, and TCRdb retains in-frame clones only, with some absent. The sample has 120,000 to 150,000 clones, about 86% seen once. The rearrangement joins TRBV5-8 to TRBJ1-2, with 9 bases matching TRBD1. This TCR was recovered from a woman in her sixties with acute or convalescent COVID-19. Sequenced input: peripheral blood. The CDR3 bases are TGTGCCAGCACCCCGGGGACAGGGTACTATGGCTACACCTTC. Its protein is CASTPGTGYYGYTF.